The clone carrying this T cell receptor beta chain was picked up many times. Its antigen is undetermined. TCRdb re-derived calls from the 5' RACE reads in MiXCR, one entry per CDR3 protein. Among 17,000 or so distinct CDR3 sequences listed, around 2.1% were seen once. Expansion lasted 3 days, with either anti-CD3 antibody OKT3 or CD3/CD28 beads. Each coculture: around 50,000 target cells, around 50,000 normal T cells, bispecific antibody. The sample originates from a study of beta chain bispecific antibodies for T cell cancers. As for the study in general: HPB-ALL carried surface TRBV5-5, while Jurkat carried TRBV12-3. General study results and limits: The leukemia cells, rather than normal T cells, gave most of the targeted TRBV signal.

This CDR3 is 15 amino acids long. V lost 6 bases and J 1 base, leaving 15 bases between the germline ends. Germline loops: CDR1 SGDLS, CDR2 YYNGEE. The chain joins TRBV9 to TRBJ2-3; no definite D call. Sample: healthy donor T cells cultured with leukemia cells. This receptor was taken from a human donor in good health. Some clones in this sample may be carry-over from other donors' samples. CDR3 nucleotides: TGTGCCAGCAACCTAGGTGGGCGAGGCACAGATACGCAGTATTTT. The encoded protein is CASNLGGRGTDTQYF.